The entry below describes one T cell receptor (beta chain). The sample belongs to a study of blood T cell repertoires in COVID-19. Study context: Specimens from acute and convalescent COVID-19 originated in the United States, Italy and Spain.

The V and J ends lost 6 bases and 7 bases respectively, with 10 bases between them. The CDR3 length is 13 residues. Germline V gene data show CDR1 as MRHNA and CDR2 as SNTAGT. Here immunoSEQ multiplex PCR was the method, and the copy in TCRdb shows in-frame clones only, minus some. The table shows fewer than 130,000 clones, with roughly nine tenths occurring only once. The receptor was isolated from a woman older than 75 with acute or convalescent COVID-19. V and J are TRBV6-4 and TRBJ1-6, with a tentative D call TRBD1 (6 bases). Source material: peripheral blood. The CDR3 loop reads CASSRGPNSPLHF. The DNA for the CDR3 is TGTGCCAGCAGCAGGGGCCCGAATTCACCCCTCCACTTT.